The clone carrying this T cell receptor (beta chain) was detected ten times or more. Individual cDNA molecules received unique molecular identifiers in the library. TCRdb fed the RACE reads into MiXCR, producing one record per CDR3 protein. This sample yields about 110,000 distinct CDR3 sequences, of which approximately 12% are seen a single time; 1.6% belongs to the top ten. Looked up from germline, CDR1 is SGHTA and CDR2 is FQGNSA. CDR3 length: 15 residues. The V and J ends lost 1 base and 4 bases respectively, with 8 bases between them. Time point in this sample: pre-sensitization, week 0. Treatment reported: therapeutic diphenylcyclopropenone sensitization with weekly scalp DPC. Suited to DPC and affected by alopecia, the donors ranged from 18 to 70 years old. Total RNA came from unfractionated whole blood. This entry belongs to a study of human T cells and chemical hapten exposure.

This specimen consisted of whole blood, obtained in connection with sensitization to the hapten diphenylcyclopropenone (DPC). The chain recombines TRBV7-2 with TRBJ2-6; TRBD1 is a possible D gene (5 bases). The sequence derives from a woman aged 45-60 years with alopecia areata. Some clones in this sample may be carry-over from other donors' samples. The CDR3: CASSLGTSGANVLTF. The CDR3 coding sequence is TGTGCCAGCAGCTTAGGGACATCCGGGGCCAACGTCCTGACTTTC.